This record looks at one T cell receptor beta chain sequence and its context. This record belongs to a study of T cell responses to AZD1222 COVID-19 vaccine. TCRdb keeps only in-frame clones here, not all; method: immunoSEQ multiplex PCR. This sample has 90,000 or so clones, with approximately 88% found just once. The CDR3 has 16 amino acids. Trimming removed 4 bases from V and 0 bases from J; junction bases left unmatched: 5. Germline lookup yields CDR1 LNHDA and CDR2 SQIVND (reference sequence). This clonotype was sampled from an adult in good health. J is TRBJ2-1 and V is TRBV19; 8 nucleotides line up with TRBD2. Sample: peripheral blood, taken on day 0 of AZD1222 vaccination. The CDR3 DNA reads TGTGCCAGTAGTAGGGAGGGACTAGTCTCCTACAATGAGCAGTTCTTC. It encodes CASSREGLVSYNEQFF.